This entry lists 26 T cell receptor beta chains sequenced from one sample in a study of T cells after yellow fever vaccination. TCRdb independently ran MiXCR on the 5' RACE reads; one entry per CDR3 protein. The sample has 510,000 or so distinct CDR3 sequences; over 15% are singletons. The source was PBMCs, collected 15 days after the yellow fever booster vaccination. The receptors were sampled from a man younger than 40 who received the YFV17D yellow fever vaccine.

The chain joins TRBV12-3 or TRBV12-4 to TRBJ2-2, with D possibly matching TRBD1 (6 bases). The CDR3 runs to 17 residues. Trimming removed 2 bases from V and 1 base from J, with 14 bases in between. The CDR3 region is CASSLRSTGQNTGELFF. CDR3 sequence (DNA): TGTGCCAGCAGTTTAAGGTCGACGGGACAGAACACCGGGGAGCTGTTTTTT.

This chain connects TRBV7-9 to TRBJ1-2; no definite D call. This CDR3 region has 13 residues. CDR1 and CDR2 (germline): SEHNR, FQNEAQ (reference sequence). V shed 5 bases and J shed 6 bases, with 13 bases lying between them. The CDR3 nucleotides are TGTGCCAGCAGCCCGGGCCTTCTGAATGGCTACACCTTC. Translating gives CASSPGLLNGYTF.

Written as DNA, the CDR3 is TGTGCCAGCAGCTTGGACGGGTACTCGGATACGCAGTATTTT. This translates into CASSLDGYSDTQYF. The chain carries TRBV5-5 and TRBJ2-3, with D hard to call. The CDR3 is made up of 14 amino acids. Germline V lookup: CDR1 SGHKS, CDR2 YYEKEE (reference sequence). Trimming pared 0 bases from V and 6 bases from J, leaving 11 bases between.

This chain joins TRBV20-1 and TRBJ2-2, with unresolved D. CDR3 length: 12 amino acids. Between the trimmed V and J ends, which lost 6 bases and 4 bases, there was a span of 9 bases. Germline loops: CDR1 DFQATT, CDR2 SNEGSKA (reference sequence). Here the CDR3 DNA reads TGCAGTGCACCGTGGGGCACCGGGGAGCTGTTTTTT. Encoded protein: CSAPWGTGELFF.

This chain uses TRBV7-2 with TRBJ2-1, with D hard to call. The CDR3 covers 15 residues. V lost 5 bases to trimming and J lost 0 bases, with 11 bases between them. The germline V gene encodes CDR1 SGHTA and CDR2 FQGNSA. The CDR3 protein is CASSTDASSYNEQFF. CDR3 DNA: TGTGCCAGCAGCACAGACGCAAGCTCCTACAATGAGCAGTTCTTC.

The V call is TRBV20-1, the J call TRBJ2-1; weak D call: TRBD2 (5 bases). Trimming shortened V by 8 bases and J by 5 bases, and 16 bases separated the two germline ends. The CDR3 has 13 residues. Per the germline V gene, CDR1 is DFQATT and CDR2 is SNEGSKA (reference sequence). The CDR3, as DNA: TGCAGTTGTACACGGGCTAGCAACAATGAGCAGTTCTTC. It codes for CSCTRASNNEQFF.

This clonotype has a handful of counts. The chain carries TRBV27 and TRBJ2-5, with 7 bases lining up with TRBD1. The trim removed 6 bases at V and 8 bases at J, leaving 12 bases unmatched. The germline gives CDR1 MNHEY, CDR2 SMNVEV (reference sequence). CDR3 size: 14 residues. The CDR3 region is CASRTRGNRDTQYF. For the CDR3, the DNA is TGTGCCAGCAGGACCAGGGGGAATAGAGACACCCAGTACTTC.

The V call is TRBV9, the J call TRBJ2-2; 9 nucleotides match TRBD1. The CDR3 consists of 17 residues. V was pared by 0 bases and J by 6 bases, with 9 bases of the junction left unmatched. Per the germline V gene, CDR1 is SGDLS and CDR2 is YYNGEE. CDR3 bases: TGTGCCAGCAGCGTAGCTCCCAGGACAGGGGCGTCCGGGGAGCTGTTTTTT. Its translation: CASSVAPRTGASGELFF.

The chain uses TRBV7-9 and TRBJ1-1, with D possibly being TRBD1 (6 bases). V lost 5 bases to trimming and J lost 4 bases, with 11 bases between them. The length of the CDR3 is 13 residues. The germline V gene has CDR1 SEHNR and CDR2 FQNEAQ (reference sequence). Here the CDR3 reads CASSQAGATEAFF. CDR3 nucleotides: TGTGCCAGCAGCCAGGCAGGGGCCACTGAAGCTTTCTTT.

This clonotype was recorded a few times. V usage is TRBV13 and J usage is TRBJ2-2, with D tentatively TRBD2 (5 bases). This CDR3 is 15 amino acids long. V lost 5 bases and J 0 bases, leaving 10 bases between the germline ends. The germline V gene encodes CDR1 PRHDT and CDR2 FYEKMQ (reference sequence). Here the CDR3 DNA reads TGTGCCAGCAGCCCGGACTCGGCGAACACCGGGGAGCTGTTTTTT. This translates into CASSPDSANTGELFF.

The V call is TRBV5-5, the J call TRBJ1-5; a weak D match, TRBD1 (5 bases). V shed 1 base and J shed 5 bases, with 10 bases lying between them. This CDR3 region has 14 residues. Per the germline V gene, CDR1 is SGHKS and CDR2 is YYEKEE (reference sequence). As DNA, the CDR3 is TGTGCCAGCAGCTTGCAAGGGGTCCATCAGCCCCAGCATTTT. Its protein is CASSLQGVHQPQHF.

V gene TRBV29-1 combines with J gene TRBJ2-3; 7 bases fit TRBD1. Germline assignment: CDR1 SQVTM and CDR2 ANQGSEA. Unmatched junction bases numbered 4, after V lost 6 bases and J lost 4 bases. CDR3 length equals 12 residues. CDR3 sequence: CSVRQGSDTQYF. The DNA for the CDR3 is TGCAGCGTGCGACAGGGATCAGATACGCAGTATTTT.

V gene TRBV18 combines with J gene TRBJ2-1, with 9 nucleotides matching TRBD2. Germline V gene data show CDR1 as KGHSH and CDR2 as LQKENI. The CDR3 has 13 amino acids. The ends lost 5 bases at V and 10 bases at J; junction bases unmatched: 6. The CDR3 coding sequence is TGTGCCAGCTCAAAGGGACTAGCCGGGGAGCAGTTCTTC. It is translated as CASSKGLAGEQFF.

This clonotype was seen more than once but under ten times. V is TRBV6-2 or TRBV6-3 and J is TRBJ2-3, with D possibly being TRBD1 or TRBD2 (5 bases each). The CDR3 loop spans 16 amino acids. V gave up 4 bases and J gave up 2 bases, with 16 bases separating them. In germline, CDR1 is MNHEY, CDR2 SVGEGT. The CDR3 is CASSSAGLEDTDTQYF. The DNA of the CDR3 is TGTGCCAGCAGTTCAGCAGGGTTGGAGGACACAGATACGCAGTATTTT.

This clonotype has only a few counts. The rearrangement links TRBV5-1 to TRBJ2-2; D may be TRBD1 or TRBD2 (5 bases each). V lost 0 bases and J lost 6, with 9 bases in between. The CDR3 has 14 residues. In germline, CDR1 is SGHRS, CDR2 YFSETQ. The CDR3 loop reads CASSLARGPGELFF. As DNA, the CDR3 is TGCGCCAGCAGCTTGGCCCGGGGCCCCGGGGAGCTGTTTTTT. Drawing the rest from reference TRBV5-1 and TRBJ2-2, the complete variable domain is KAGVTQTPRYLIKTRGQQVTLSCSPISGHRSVSWYQQTPGQGLQFLFEYFSETQRNKGNFPGRFSGRQFSNSRSEMNVSTLELGDSALYLCASSLARGPGELFFGEGSRLTVL.

The rearrangement joins TRBV7-2 to TRBJ2-5; possible D gene TRBD2, 6 bases. Per the germline V gene, CDR1 is SGHTA and CDR2 is FQGNSA. The CDR3 is made up of 15 amino acids. V lost 1 base to trimming and J lost 5 bases, with 14 bases between them. The DNA for the CDR3 is TGTGCCAGCAGCTTAGGTAGTTCCCTAGCGGAGACCCAGTACTTC. It specifies CASSLGSSLAETQYF.

The chain recombines TRBV7-2 with TRBJ2-7, with a weak D call TRBD2 (6 bases). CDR3 length: 15 residues. Germline CDR1 reads SGHTA; CDR2 reads FQGNSA. V was clipped by 1 base and J by 2 bases, with 12 bases between them. CDR3 nucleotides: TGTGCCAGCAGCTTAGGTGGGGGGTCCGCCTACGAGCAGTACTTC. This sequence encodes CASSLGGGSAYEQYF. The variable domain in full, with the rest retrieved from reference TRBV7-2 and TRBJ2-7, is GAGVSQSPSNKVTEKGKDVELRCDPISGHTALYWYRQSLGQGLEFLIYFQGNSAPDKSGLPSDRFSAERTGGSVSTLTIQRTQQEDSAVYLCASSLGGGSAYEQYFGPGTRLTVT.

The chain employs TRBV5-1 and TRBJ2-6; 8 positions match TRBD1. The CDR3 contains 15 residues. Trimming cost V 4 bases and J 3 bases; bases outside gene matches: 3. The germline gives CDR1 SGHRS, CDR2 YFSETQ. CDR3 residues: CASSDRGGGANVLTF. In DNA, the CDR3 is TGCGCCAGCAGCGACAGGGGAGGTGGGGCCAACGTCCTGACTTTC.

J is TRBJ2-7 and V is TRBV20-1, with 8 bases aligning to TRBD1. V lost 2 bases, J lost 7 bases, and 4 bases stayed unmatched. In germline, CDR1 is DFQATT, CDR2 SNEGSKA (reference sequence). The CDR3 is made up of 12 amino acids. The DNA of the CDR3 is TGCAGTGCTAGACAGGGGGCCAGGGAGCAGTACTTC. Its translation is CSARQGAREQYF.

Only a few counts were recorded for this clonotype. The chain combines TRBV6-2 or TRBV6-3 with TRBJ1-1; D is possibly TRBD1 (5 bases). Trimming took off 5 bases at V and 11 bases at J, with 15 bases between the two ends. The length of the CDR3 is 12 residues. Germline CDR1 reads MNHEY; CDR2 reads SVGEGT. The chain's CDR3 is CASSGAGLLAFF. In nucleotides, the CDR3 is TGTGCCAGCAGTGGGGCAGGGCTCCTGGCTTTCTTT.

This clonotype has just a few counts. The chain combines TRBV18 with TRBJ2-5; 8 nucleotides line up with TRBD2. This CDR3 has 16 residues. Unmatched junction bases numbered 9, after V lost 1 base and J lost 5 bases. The germline gives CDR1 KGHSH, CDR2 LQKENI. The CDR3 DNA sequence: TGTGCCAGCTCACCACGGTCCCGGGAGGGCCGGGAGACCCAGTACTTC. This translates into CASSPRSREGRETQYF.

This clonotype appeared a few times. V and J are TRBV7-2 and TRBJ1-2, with D hard to call. V was pared by 3 bases and J by 4 bases, with 9 bases between. Germline assignment: CDR1 SGHTA and CDR2 FQGNSA. The CDR3 totals 13 residues. The CDR3 DNA reads TGTGCCAGCAGCTTCGATCCGAGCTATGGCTACACCTTC. As protein: CASSFDPSYGYTF.

This clonotype was counted between two and nine times. For the CDR3, the DNA is TGCAGCGTTGGGACCGGGACAGGGCTTGGTGAAGCTTTCTTT. It translates to CSVGTGTGLGEAFF. The genes are TRBV29-1 and TRBJ1-1; 9 positions agree with TRBD1. From germline, CDR1 is SQVTM and CDR2 ANQGSEA. The J segment lost 7 bases and the V segment lost 4 bases, leaving 10 bases of the junction unmatched. There are 14 residues in the CDR3.

The table lists this clonotype with a few counts. The rearrangement links TRBV2 to TRBJ2-7; D gene unclear. Trimming stripped 7 bases from V and 5 bases from J, with 15 bases between. Germline assignment: CDR1 SNHLY and CDR2 FYNNEI. This CDR3 has 13 residues. The CDR3 DNA reads TGTGCCAGCAATTCCGCAGAAGGACACGAGCAGTACTTC. It encodes CASNSAEGHEQYF.

This chain links TRBV7-6 with TRBJ2-1, with D possibly called TRBD1 or TRBD2 (6 bases each). The CDR3 is 14 residues long. Per the germline V gene, CDR1 is SGHVS and CDR2 is FNYEAQ. The V end was cut by 2 bases, the J end by 10 bases, with 15 bases between. DNA for the CDR3: TGTGCCAGCAGCTTACGGACGGGGGCGGTCGAGCAGTTCTTC. Amino acid sequence: CASSLRTGAVEQFF.

This clonotype was observed a few times. V usage is TRBV6-1 and J usage is TRBJ2-3; perhaps D is TRBD1 or TRBD2 (5 bases each). CDR3 length equals 16 residues. V was clipped by 7 bases and J by 5 bases, with 22 bases between them. Germline CDR1 MNHNS, CDR2 SASEGT. The CDR3 spells CASTKWGNGAKDTQYF. CDR3 bases: TGTGCCAGCACCAAATGGGGGAATGGTGCGAAAGATACGCAGTATTTT.